The entry that follows covers one TCR beta chain sequence. This specimen belongs to a study of OX40 agonist ivuxolimab in advanced cancers. Repertoires were generated with immunoSEQ multiplex PCR, while TCRdb's copy carries only in-frame clones and drops some. Of approximately 90,000 clones listed, more than 70% are singletons. The TCR originated in an adult with an advanced solid tumor such as melanoma, head and neck, liver or kidney cancer. The sample here was CD4+ or CD8+ T cells sorted from blood, taken in a trial of the OX40 agonist ivuxolimab.

The CDR3 DNA is TGTGCCAGCAGCCCTGGTGGACAGGGCCACGAGCAGTACTTC. Translation: CASSPGGQGHEQYF. The rearrangement links TRBV11-3 to TRBJ2-7; 8 bases match TRBD1. The germline gives CDR1 SGHNT, CDR2 YENEEA. Trimming took 5 bases from V and 5 from J; bases not matched to a gene: 8. The CDR3 loop spans 14 amino acids.